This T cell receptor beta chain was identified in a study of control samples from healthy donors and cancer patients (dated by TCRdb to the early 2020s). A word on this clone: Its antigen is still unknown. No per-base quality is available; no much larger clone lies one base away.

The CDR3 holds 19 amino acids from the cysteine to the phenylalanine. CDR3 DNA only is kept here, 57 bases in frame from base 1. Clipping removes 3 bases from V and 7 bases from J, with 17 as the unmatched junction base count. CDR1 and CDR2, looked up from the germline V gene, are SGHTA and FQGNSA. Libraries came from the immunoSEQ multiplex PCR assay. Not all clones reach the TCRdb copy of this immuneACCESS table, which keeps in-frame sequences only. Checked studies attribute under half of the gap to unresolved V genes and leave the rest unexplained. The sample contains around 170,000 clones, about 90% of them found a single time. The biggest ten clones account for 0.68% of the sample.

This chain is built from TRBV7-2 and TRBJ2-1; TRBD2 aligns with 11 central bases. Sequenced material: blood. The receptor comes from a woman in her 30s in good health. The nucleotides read TGTGCCAGCAGCTTCGTATGGGGCGGTAGCGGGAGGGCGGTAAATGAGCAGTTCTTC. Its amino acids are CASSFVWGGSGRAVNEQFF.